Below are 3 T cell receptor beta chains sequenced from a single sample in a study of control samples from healthy donors and cancer patients. Only in-frame clones appear in the TCRdb table, and some are missing; sequencing was by immunoSEQ multiplex PCR. This sample yields about 120,000 clones, of which roughly 90% are seen a single time; 6% to 8.5% belongs to the top ten. The sample consisted of blood. These receptor sequences come from a woman younger than 30 in good health.

The gene calls are TRBV2 and TRBJ1-5; D not resolved. Germline CDR1 and CDR2: SNHLY and FYNNEI. The ends were cut back, 3 bases at V and 6 bases at J, with 6 bases in the middle. The length of the CDR3 is 12 residues. Here the CDR3 DNA reads TGTGCCAGCAGTGACGCCATTCAGCCCCAGCATTTT. As protein: CASSDAIQPQHF.

Here the CDR3 DNA reads TGTGCCAGCTGGCTAGCGGGAGATCTTGAGCAGTTCTTC. It specifies CASWLAGDLEQFF. V and J are TRBV6-5 and TRBJ2-1; 10 nucleotides agree with TRBD2. CDR3 length equals 13 residues. The trim removed 8 bases at V and 9 bases at J, leaving 7 bases unmatched. CDR1 MNHEY and CDR2 SVGAGI come from the germline V gene.

With regard to this clone: One end of the junction does not line up with germline, which may come from a read error. The chain combines TRBV18 with TRBJ1-1; tentative D call: TRBD1 (6 bases). Per the germline V gene, CDR1 is KGHSH and CDR2 is LQKENI. There are 16 residues in the CDR3. The CDR3 bases are TGTGCCAGCTCGCCACCCGGGGGCCTCATGAACACTGAAGCTTTCTTT. Translation gives CASSPPGGLMNTEAFF.